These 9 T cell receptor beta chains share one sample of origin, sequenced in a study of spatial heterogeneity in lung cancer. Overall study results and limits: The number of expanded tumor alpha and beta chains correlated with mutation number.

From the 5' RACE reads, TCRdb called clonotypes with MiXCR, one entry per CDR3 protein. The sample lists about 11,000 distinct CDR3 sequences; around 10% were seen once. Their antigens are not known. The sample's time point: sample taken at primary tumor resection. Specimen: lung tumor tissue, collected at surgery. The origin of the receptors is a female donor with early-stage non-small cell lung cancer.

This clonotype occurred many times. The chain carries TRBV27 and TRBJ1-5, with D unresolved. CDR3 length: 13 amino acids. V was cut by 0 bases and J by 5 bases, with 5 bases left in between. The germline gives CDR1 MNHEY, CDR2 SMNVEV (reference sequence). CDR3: CASSLSGHQPQHF. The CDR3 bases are TGTGCCAGCAGTTTATCAGGCCATCAGCCCCAGCATTTT.

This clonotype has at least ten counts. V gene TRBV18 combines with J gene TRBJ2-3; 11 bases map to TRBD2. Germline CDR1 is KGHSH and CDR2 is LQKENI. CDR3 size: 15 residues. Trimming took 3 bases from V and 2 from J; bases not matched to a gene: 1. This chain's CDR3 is CASSPGLADTDTQYF. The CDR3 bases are TGTGCCAGCTCACCGGGACTAGCGGACACAGATACGCAGTATTTT. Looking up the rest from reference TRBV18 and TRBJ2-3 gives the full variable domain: NAGVMQNPRHLVRRRGQEARLRCSPMKGHSHVYWYRQLPEEGLKFMVYLQKENIIDESGMPKERFSAEFPKEGPSILRIQQVVRGDSAAYFCASSPGLADTDTQYFGPGTRLTVL.

The CDR3 sequence: CSARVGTSGRNEQFF. In DNA form, the CDR3 reads TGCAGTGCTAGAGTTGGTACTAGCGGGAGGAATGAGCAGTTCTTC. This rearrangement joins TRBV20-1 to TRBJ2-1; TRBD2 agrees at 12 bases. Germline CDR1 and CDR2: DFQATT and SNEGSKA (reference sequence). The V segment lost 1 base and the J segment 7 bases; nucleotides outside the gene matches: 5. The CDR3 is made up of 15 amino acids.

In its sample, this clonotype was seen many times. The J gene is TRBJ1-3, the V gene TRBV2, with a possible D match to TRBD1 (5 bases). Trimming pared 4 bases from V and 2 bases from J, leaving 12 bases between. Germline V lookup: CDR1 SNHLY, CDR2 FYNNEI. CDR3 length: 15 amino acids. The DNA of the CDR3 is TGTGCCAGCAGTGCCGCCGGGGCTGCTGGAAACACCATATATTTT. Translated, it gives CASSAAGAAGNTIYF.

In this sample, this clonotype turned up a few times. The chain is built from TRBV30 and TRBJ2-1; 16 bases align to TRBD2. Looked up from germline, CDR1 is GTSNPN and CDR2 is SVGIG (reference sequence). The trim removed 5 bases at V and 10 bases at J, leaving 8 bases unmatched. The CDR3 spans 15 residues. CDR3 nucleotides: TGTGCCTGGGAGCCGGGACTAGCGGGAGGGGGCGAGCAGTTCTTC. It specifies CAWEPGLAGGGEQFF. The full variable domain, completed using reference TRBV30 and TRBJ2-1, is SQTIHQWPATLVQPVGSPLSLECTVEGTSNPNLYWYRQAAGRGLQLLFYSVGIGQISSEVPQNLSASRPQDRQFILSSKKLLLSDSGFYLCAWEPGLAGGGEQFFGPGTRLTVL.

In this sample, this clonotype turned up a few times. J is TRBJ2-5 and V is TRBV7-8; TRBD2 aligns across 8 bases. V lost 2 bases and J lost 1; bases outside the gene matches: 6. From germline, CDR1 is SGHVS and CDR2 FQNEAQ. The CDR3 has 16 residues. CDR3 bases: TGTGCCAGCAGCTTACTGAGTAGCGGGACCCAAGAGACCCAGTACTTC. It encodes CASSLLSSGTQETQYF.

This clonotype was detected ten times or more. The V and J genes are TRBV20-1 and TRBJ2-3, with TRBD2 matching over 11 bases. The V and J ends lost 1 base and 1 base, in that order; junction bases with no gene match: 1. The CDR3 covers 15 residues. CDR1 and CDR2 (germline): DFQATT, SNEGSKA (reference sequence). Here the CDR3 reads CSARVLAGGTDTQYF. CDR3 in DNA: TGCAGTGCTAGAGTACTAGCGGGAGGCACAGATACGCAGTATTTT.

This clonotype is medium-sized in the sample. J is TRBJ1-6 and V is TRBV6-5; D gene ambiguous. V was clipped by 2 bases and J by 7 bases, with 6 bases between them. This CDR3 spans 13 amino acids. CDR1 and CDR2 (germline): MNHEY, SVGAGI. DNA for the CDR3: TGTGCCAGCAGTTACGGAGCGAATTCACCCCTCCACTTT. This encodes CASSYGANSPLHF.

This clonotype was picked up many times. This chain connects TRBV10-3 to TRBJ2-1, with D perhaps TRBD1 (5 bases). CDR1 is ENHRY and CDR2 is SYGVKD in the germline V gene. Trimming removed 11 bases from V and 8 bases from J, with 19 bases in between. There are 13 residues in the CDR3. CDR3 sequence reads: CASSPQGPDEQFF. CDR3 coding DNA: TGTGCCTCGAGCCCCCAGGGTCCGGATGAGCAGTTCTTC.